The 32 T cell receptor beta chains below all came from one sample that was sequenced in a study of blood T cells in healthy people across ages. A sample-barcoded 5' primer and a J-beta primer mix were used in a second PCR of roughly 7 to 11 cycles. From the 5' RACE reads, TCRdb called clonotypes with MiXCR, one entry per CDR3 protein. The sample holds 1.5 million to 1.9 million distinct CDR3 sequences, roughly two fifths seen once. Sequencing input: blood. Source of these receptors: a woman between 18 and 29 years old in good health.

This clonotype was detected only a few times. Here the CDR3 reads CASSQVSLFGNTEAFF. As DNA, the CDR3 is TGTGCCAGCAGCCAAGTCTCGTTGTTTGGGAACACTGAAGCTTTCTTT. The gene calls are TRBV14 and TRBJ1-1; D remains unclear. Trimming took 1 base from V and 1 from J, leaving 13 bases between them. The germline CDR1 and CDR2 sequences are SGHDN and FVKESK. The length of the CDR3 is 16 residues.

The rearrangement uses TRBV10-3 and TRBJ2-7; tentative D call: TRBD1 (5 bases). V lost 6 bases and J 0 bases, leaving 12 bases between the germline ends. This CDR3 has 14 residues. Germline V CDR1 and CDR2: ENHRY, SYGVKD. CDR3: CAIRSETVSYEQYF. The CDR3 DNA sequence: TGTGCCATCAGGAGTGAGACAGTCTCCTACGAGCAGTACTTC.

The V gene is TRBV7-2, the J gene TRBJ2-3; D uncertain. Trimming shortened V by 2 bases and J by 2 bases, and 14 bases separated the two germline ends. The germline gives CDR1 SGHTA, CDR2 FQGNSA. This CDR3 contains 16 residues. In nucleotides, the CDR3 is TGTGCCAGCAGCTTAATCCCTAGAGGAGCCACAGATACGCAGTATTTT. Protein: CASSLIPRGATDTQYF.

V is TRBV4-1 and J is TRBJ1-4, with unresolved D. Trimming cost V 2 bases and J 8 bases, with 9 bases left between them. This CDR3 is 13 amino acids long. Germline CDR1 is MGHRA and CDR2 is YSYEKL. The CDR3 coding sequence is TGCGCCAGCAGCCAAAAATCGGGGGAAAAACTGTTTTTT. It is translated as CASSQKSGEKLFF.

A single count supports this clonotype. The V and J genes are TRBV7-2 and TRBJ2-1, with 15 positions matching TRBD2. This CDR3 is 13 amino acids long. V dropped 4 bases and J dropped 13; count of bases not matched to a gene: 2. Germline V gene sequence: CDR1 SGHTA, CDR2 FQGNSA. The CDR3 nucleotides read TGTGCCAGCAGCTGGACTAGCGGGGGGGTCCAGTTCTTC. It specifies CASSWTSGGVQFF.

The J gene is TRBJ1-2, the V gene TRBV3-1, with 7 bases fitting TRBD1. This CDR3 comprises 14 residues. Unmatched junction bases numbered 6, after V lost 6 bases and J lost 2 bases. Germline V CDR1 and CDR2: LGHDT, YNNKEL (reference sequence). CDR3 residues: CASSPTGRNYGYTF. The CDR3 DNA reads TGTGCCAGCAGTCCGACAGGGAGGAACTATGGCTACACCTTC.

This clonotype was picked up many times. This chain uses TRBV20-1 with TRBJ1-2; D may be TRBD1 (5 bases). This CDR3 comprises 13 residues. Per the germline V gene, CDR1 is DFQATT and CDR2 is SNEGSKA (reference sequence). The V gene lost 5 bases and the J gene lost 7 bases, with 17 bases spanning the gap. The chain's CDR3 is CSAPPGTVGGYTF. DNA for the CDR3: TGCAGTGCTCCCCCTGGGACGGTCGGTGGCTACACCTTC.

This clonotype was counted many times. Its ends do not fully match the called genes, so a read error is possible. This chain links TRBV5-1 with TRBJ2-7, with D unclear. Germline V lookup: CDR1 SGHRS, CDR2 YFSETQ. The CDR3 extends over 14 amino acids. The CDR3 DNA is TGTGCCAGCAGCTTGTCTAGGTCCTCCTACGAGCAGTACTTC. Translated: CASSLSRSSYEQYF.

This rearrangement joins TRBV7-9 to TRBJ2-2; 7 bases fit TRBD1. The CDR3 is 16 residues long. Trimming removed 6 bases from V and 2 bases from J; junction bases left unmatched: 9. Germline values: CDR1 SEHNR, CDR2 FQNEAQ (reference sequence). The CDR3 DNA reads as TGTGCCAGCAGAACCTGGGACAGCCGAAACACCGGGGAGCTGTTTTTT. This gives the protein CASRTWDSRNTGELFF.

This clonotype was counted between two and nine times. The J gene is TRBJ1-6, the V gene TRBV7-2, with D uncertain. CDR1 SGHTA and CDR2 FQGNSA come from the germline V gene. The V and J ends lost 5 bases and 5 bases respectively, with 10 bases between them. This CDR3 region has 14 residues. CDR3 in DNA: TGTGCCAGCAGCAGGGAAACCAATAATTCACCCCTCCACTTT. Its protein is CASSRETNNSPLHF.

This clonotype showed up just a few times. The chain is built from TRBV7-8 and TRBJ2-7; D may be TRBD1 or TRBD2 (6 bases each). The CDR3 is made up of 15 amino acids. Per germline, CDR1 SGHVS and CDR2 FQNEAQ. The germline V and J ends were trimmed by 2 bases and 2 bases, with 13 bases remaining between them. The CDR3: CASSLRGDPAYEQYF. The CDR3 DNA reads as TGTGCCAGCAGCTTAAGGGGGGACCCAGCCTACGAGCAGTACTTC.

V is TRBV15 and J is TRBJ2-5; D is ambiguous. The DNA end lines up better with TRBJ2-7; the J call may be wrong. CDR1 LNHNV and CDR2 YYDKDF come from the germline V gene (reference sequence). The CDR3 consists of 14 residues. The CDR3 here is CATSYPPPSNEQYF. The CDR3 DNA reads TGTGCCACCAGCTATCCCCCCCCTTCTAACGAGCAGTACTTC.

A single count supports this clonotype. The rearrangement joins TRBV27 to TRBJ2-5, with D possibly being TRBD1 or TRBD2 (5 bases each). Judging by the DNA end, TRBJ2-7 fits better; the J call may be wrong. The CDR3 loop spans 14 amino acids. Germline CDR1 MNHEY, CDR2 SMNVEV (reference sequence). CDR3 sequence reads: CASSLLVLGAEQYF. In DNA, the CDR3 is TGTGCCAGCAGTTTATTGGTTCTCGGGGCCGAGCAGTACTTC.

This rearrangement joins TRBV29-1 to TRBJ2-3; D is uncertain. Germline-derived CDR1 and CDR2 are SQVTM and ANQGSEA. The V end lost 6 bases, the J end lost 8 bases, and 15 bases lay between the germline ends. There are 12 residues in the CDR3. The CDR3 nucleotides read TGCAGCGTAACGCTCCCAGTTGGTACGCAGTATTTT. Its translation is CSVTLPVGTQYF.

In this sample, this clonotype turned up a few times. V is TRBV28 and J is TRBJ1-6; D gene ambiguous. Between the trimmed V and J ends, which lost 6 bases and 9 bases, there was a span of 18 bases. CDR1 is MDHEN, CDR2 SYDVKM, per germline. The CDR3 loop spans 15 amino acids. CDR3 region: CASSGVLELGSPLHF. Written as DNA, the CDR3 is TGTGCCAGCAGCGGAGTTCTCGAACTGGGTTCACCCCTCCACTTT.

This clonotype has a single count. Sequence at one end of the junction differs from germline and may be a read error. V usage is TRBV25-1 and J usage is TRBJ2-1, with unresolved D. CDR3 length equals 13 residues. Germline lookup yields CDR1 MGHDK and CDR2 SYGVNS. The CDR3 region has the DNA TGTGCCAGCAGTGGGCCAGCCTACAATGGGCAGTTCTTC. Encoded protein: CASSGPAYNGQFF.

On this clonotype: Just one base apart from a much larger clone, this may be a read error. The V gene is TRBV6-5, the J gene TRBJ2-4; 8 bases fit TRBD1. This CDR3 comprises 17 residues. The V gene's germline CDR1 is MNHEY and CDR2 SVGAGI. The CDR3 DNA sequence: TGTGCCAGCAGTTTCGACCGACAGGGGCCGGGCAAAATCATTCAGTACTTC. Its protein product is CASSFDRQGPGKIIQYF.

V gene TRBV7-2 combines with J gene TRBJ2-1; D uncertain. This CDR3 has 14 amino acids. CDR1 and CDR2 from the germline V gene are SGHTA and FQGNSA. Trimming took 0 bases from V and 6 from J, leaving 9 bases between them. CDR3 DNA sequence: TGTGCCAGCAGCTTAGCGATCTCTAGCAATGAGCAGTTCTTC. It specifies CASSLAISSNEQFF.

This clonotype was seen a few times. The chain is built from TRBV6-6 and TRBJ2-1, with a possible D match to TRBD2 (6 bases). V lost 4 bases to trimming and J lost 4 bases, with 20 bases between them. Germline loops: CDR1 MNHNY, CDR2 SVGAGI (reference sequence). This CDR3 is built from 17 residues. CDR3 sequence reads: CASSSRGPGGLYNEQFF. The CDR3 DNA follows: TGTGCCAGCAGTTCCCGCGGGCCCGGGGGACTTTACAATGAGCAGTTCTTC.

J is TRBJ1-3 and V is TRBV4-3, with D unresolved. Trimming removed 1 base from V and 3 bases from J, with 7 bases in between. The CDR3 runs to 14 residues. CDR1 and CDR2 (germline): LGHNA, YSLEER. The CDR3, as DNA: TGCGCCAGCAGCCAAGGGATCTTTGGAAACACCATATATTTT. It is translated as CASSQGIFGNTIYF.

DNA for the CDR3: TGTGCCAGCAAACCTAGCGTACGCAATGAGCAGTTCTTC. Translated: CASKPSVRNEQFF. This chain connects TRBV12-3 or TRBV12-4 to TRBJ2-1; possibly TRBD2 for D (6 bases). The CDR3 is 13 residues long. With 7 bases removed from V and 6 bases from J, the gap between germline ends came to 13 bases.

Ten or more counts support this clonotype. The CDR3 region is CSVATSVNYGYTF. For the CDR3, the DNA is TGCAGCGTTGCCACCAGCGTTAACTATGGCTACACCTTC. The V call is TRBV29-1, the J call TRBJ1-2; D call uncertain. The V gene's germline CDR1 is SQVTM and CDR2 ANQGSEA. The CDR3 has 13 amino acids. V gave up 4 bases and J gave up 1 base, with 10 bases separating them.

V gene TRBV7-8 combines with J gene TRBJ2-1, with D unresolved. This CDR3 spans 14 amino acids. CDR1 and CDR2 from the germline V gene are SGHVS and FQNEAQ. The V end was cut by 5 bases, the J end by 4 bases, with 12 bases between. CDR3 bases: TGTGCCAGCAGCGCCCCCTTAGGGTACAATGAGCAGTTCTTC. Its protein is CASSAPLGYNEQFF.

This clonotype was seen only a few times. The chain employs TRBV6-6 and TRBJ1-2; 7 positions match TRBD1. The J segment lost 0 bases and the V segment lost 7 bases, leaving 5 bases of the junction unmatched. Per the germline V gene, CDR1 is MNHNY and CDR2 is SVGAGI (reference sequence). CDR3 length equals 14 residues. CDR3 residues: CASTLTGANYGYTF. CDR3 in DNA: TGTGCCAGCACCCTCACAGGGGCTAACTATGGCTACACCTTC.

This clonotype showed up just a few times. In DNA form, the CDR3 reads TGTGCCAGCAGCTTAAGGCGCAGGGTCTCCTACGAGCAGTACTTC. Amino acids: CASSLRRRVSYEQYF. The V gene is TRBV7-2, the J gene TRBJ2-7; D possibly corresponds to TRBD1 (5 bases). The CDR3 loop spans 15 amino acids. CDR1 is SGHTA and CDR2 is FQGNSA in the germline V gene. Trimming stripped 2 bases from V and 0 bases from J, with 11 bases between.

The chain joins TRBV29-1 to TRBJ1-1; D is perhaps TRBD1 (6 bases). Germline CDR1 is SQVTM and CDR2 is ANQGSEA. The CDR3 consists of 15 residues. V was clipped by 7 bases and J by 1 base, with 19 bases between them. CDR3 sequence reads: CSGVRRGARNTEAFF. DNA of the CDR3: TGCAGCGGCGTCCGTCGGGGGGCAAGGAACACTGAAGCTTTCTTT.

This clonotype appeared a few times. The CDR3 loop is CASTEFGTGGGNEQFF. The CDR3 DNA follows: TGTGCCAGCACCGAATTTGGGACAGGGGGCGGAAATGAGCAGTTCTTC. This chain links TRBV28 with TRBJ2-1, with TRBD1 identical over 12 bases. Per the germline V gene, CDR1 is MDHEN and CDR2 is SYDVKM. CDR3 size: 16 residues. The V and J ends lost 7 bases and 7 bases, in that order; junction bases with no gene match: 11.

The chain has TRBV11-1 and TRBJ2-2; the D gene is possibly TRBD1 (6 bases). The germline gives CDR1 SGHAT, CDR2 FQDESV (reference sequence). This CDR3 contains 15 residues. V lost 5 bases and J 7 bases, leaving 17 bases between the germline ends. CDR3 region: CASSPQNYRDGELFF. CDR3 sequence (DNA): TGTGCCAGCAGCCCACAAAATTACAGGGACGGGGAGCTGTTTTTT.

The rearrangement uses TRBV7-2 and TRBJ2-2, with 7 bases fitting TRBD2. CDR3 size: 14 residues. Trimming at V came to 1 base and at J to 6 bases, leaving 2 bases not matched to a gene. Per the germline V gene, CDR1 is SGHTA and CDR2 is FQGNSA. This CDR3 is CASSLGAGAGELFF. CDR3 nucleotides: TGTGCCAGCAGCTTAGGGGCGGGGGCCGGGGAGCTGTTTTTT.

The rearrangement links TRBV4-1 to TRBJ2-1, with 8 bases identical to TRBD1. The germline V gene has CDR1 MGHRA and CDR2 YSYEKL. The CDR3 is 15 residues long. Germline trimming cut 4 bases from V and 10 bases from J; bases unmatched to any gene: 12. CDR3 residues: CASSRDRTGNYEQFF. CDR3 nucleotide sequence: TGCGCCAGCAGCCGGGACCGGACAGGGAACTACGAGCAGTTCTTC.

The chain links TRBV20-1 to TRBJ2-2; 9 bases line up with TRBD1. The CDR3 runs to 13 residues. Unmatched junction bases numbered 6, after V lost 6 bases and J lost 7 bases. Germline CDR1 and CDR2: DFQATT and SNEGSKA (reference sequence). The CDR3 sequence is CSAPDRGSGELFF. CDR3 nucleotides: TGCAGTGCCCCGGACAGGGGTAGCGGGGAGCTGTTTTTT.

This clonotype was seen a handful of times. The gene calls are TRBV4-1 and TRBJ2-1; D is possibly TRBD2 (6 bases). The CDR3 extends over 14 amino acids. Germline loops: CDR1 MGHRA, CDR2 YSYEKL. V lost 3 bases to trimming and J lost 0 bases, with 6 bases between them. CDR3 sequence reads: CASSQTSSYNEQFF. The CDR3, as DNA: TGCGCCAGCAGCCAGACTAGCTCCTACAATGAGCAGTTCTTC.